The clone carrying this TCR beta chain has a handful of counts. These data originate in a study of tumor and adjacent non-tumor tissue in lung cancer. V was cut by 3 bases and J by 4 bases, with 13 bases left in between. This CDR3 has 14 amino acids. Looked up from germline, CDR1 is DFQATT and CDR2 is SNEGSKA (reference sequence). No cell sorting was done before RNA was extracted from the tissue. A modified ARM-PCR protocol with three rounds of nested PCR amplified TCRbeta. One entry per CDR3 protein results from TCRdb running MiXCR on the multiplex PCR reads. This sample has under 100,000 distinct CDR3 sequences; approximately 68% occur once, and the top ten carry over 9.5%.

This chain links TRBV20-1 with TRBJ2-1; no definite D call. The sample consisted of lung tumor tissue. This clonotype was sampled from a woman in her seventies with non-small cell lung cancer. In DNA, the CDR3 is TGCAGTGCTAGGACGCTACCTACATACAATGAGCAGTTCTTC. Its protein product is CSARTLPTYNEQFF.